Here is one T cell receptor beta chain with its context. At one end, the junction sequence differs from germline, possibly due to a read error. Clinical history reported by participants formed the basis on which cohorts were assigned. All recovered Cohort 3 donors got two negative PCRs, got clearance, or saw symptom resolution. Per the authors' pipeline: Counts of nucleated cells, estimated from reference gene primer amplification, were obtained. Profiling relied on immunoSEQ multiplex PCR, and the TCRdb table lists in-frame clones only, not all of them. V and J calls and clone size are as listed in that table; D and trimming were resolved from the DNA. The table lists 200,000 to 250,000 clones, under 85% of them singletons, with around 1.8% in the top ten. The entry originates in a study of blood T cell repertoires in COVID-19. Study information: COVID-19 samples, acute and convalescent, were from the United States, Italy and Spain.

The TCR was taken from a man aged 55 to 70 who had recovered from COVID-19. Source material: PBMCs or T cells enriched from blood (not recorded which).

The CDR3, as DNA: TGTGCCAGCAGAGGAACAGGGGAGATCCAGTACTTC. Translation gives CASRGTGEIQYF. The V call is TRBV7-6, the J call TRBJ2-5, with 7 bases aligning to TRBD1. The CDR3 sequence is 12 residues long. The germline V gene has CDR1 SGHVS and CDR2 FNYEAQ.